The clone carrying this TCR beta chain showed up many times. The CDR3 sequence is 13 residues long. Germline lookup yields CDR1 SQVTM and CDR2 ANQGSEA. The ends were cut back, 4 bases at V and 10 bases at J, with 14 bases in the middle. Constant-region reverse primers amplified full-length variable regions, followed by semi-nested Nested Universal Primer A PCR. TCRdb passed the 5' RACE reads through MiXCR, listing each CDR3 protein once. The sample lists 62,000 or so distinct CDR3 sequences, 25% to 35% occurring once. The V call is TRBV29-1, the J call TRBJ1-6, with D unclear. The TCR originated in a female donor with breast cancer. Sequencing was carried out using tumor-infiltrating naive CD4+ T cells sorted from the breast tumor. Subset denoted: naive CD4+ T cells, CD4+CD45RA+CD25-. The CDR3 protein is CSVGGTRGSPLHF. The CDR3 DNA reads TGCAGCGTTGGGGGAACTCGTGGATCACCCCTCCACTTT. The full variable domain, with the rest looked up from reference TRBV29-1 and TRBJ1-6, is SAVISQKPSRDICQRGTSLTIQCQVDSQVTMMFWYRQQPGQSLTLIATANQGSEATYESGFVIDKFPISRPNLTFSTLTVSNMSPEDSSIYLCSVGGTRGSPLHFGNGTRLTVT.